This T cell receptor beta chain was documented in a study of response to subunit inactivated influenza vaccine. TCRdb reanalysed the RT-PCR reads using MiXCR and keeps one entry per CDR3 protein. The data hold under 200,000 distinct CDR3 sequences, with about 11% observed a single time. This clonotype was seen only a few times. CDR1 is MNHEY and CDR2 is SVGAGI in the germline V gene. This CDR3 spans 16 amino acids. Unmatched junction bases numbered 5, after V lost 3 bases and J lost 2 bases. Sequencing used CD8+ T cells sorted from PBMCs, obtained less than 30 months after vaccination. The V and J genes are TRBV6-5 and TRBJ2-3, with 10 bases fitting TRBD2. The sequence was obtained from a man between 50 and 69 years old who received an inactivated influenza vaccine. CDR3 nucleotide sequence: TGTGCCAGCAGTTATTCGGGACTAGCGTTCACAGATACGCAGTATTTT. It is translated as CASSYSGLAFTDTQYF.